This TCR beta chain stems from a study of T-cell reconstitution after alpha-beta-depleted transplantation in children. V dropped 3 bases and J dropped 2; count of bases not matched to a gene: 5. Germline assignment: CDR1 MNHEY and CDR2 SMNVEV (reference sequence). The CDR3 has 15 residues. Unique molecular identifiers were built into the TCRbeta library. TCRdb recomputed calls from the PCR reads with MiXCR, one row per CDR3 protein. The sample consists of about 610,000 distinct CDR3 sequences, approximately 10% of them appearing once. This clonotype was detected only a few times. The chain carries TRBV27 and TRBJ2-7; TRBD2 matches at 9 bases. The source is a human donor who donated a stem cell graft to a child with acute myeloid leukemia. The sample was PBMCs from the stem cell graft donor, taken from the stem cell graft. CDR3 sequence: CASSFAGGPAYEQYF. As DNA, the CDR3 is TGTGCCAGCAGTTTTGCGGGAGGGCCGGCCTACGAGCAGTACTTC.